The 22 T cell receptor beta chains reported below all come from one sample, sequenced in a study of PD-1 blockade in classical Hodgkin lymphoma. Noted time point: cycle 4 day 1 (C4D1), after 6 weeks of nivolumab. All trial patients relapsed after autologous stem cell transplantation. The protocol was immunoSEQ multiplex PCR, while the TCRdb copy is restricted to in-frame clones and leaves out a portion. This sample has 110,000 or so clones, with more than 70% found just once. The material was peripheral blood mononuclear cells (PBMCs), obtained before the fourth cycle of nivolumab. These receptors originate from a human donor with classical Hodgkin lymphoma.

The J gene is TRBJ2-1, the V gene TRBV7-9; TRBD2 might be the D (6 bases). This CDR3 has 18 residues. Germline loops: CDR1 SEHNR, CDR2 FQNEAQ (reference sequence). V lost 4 bases and J lost 0, with 19 bases in between. This CDR3 is CASSSMTGTVSSYNEQFF. The CDR3 DNA follows: TGTGCCAGCAGCTCGATGACCGGGACTGTGAGCTCCTACAATGAGCAGTTCTTC.

The CDR3 is CASSQDSIGYEQYF. DNA of the CDR3: TGCGCCAGCAGCCAAGACTCGATAGGTTACGAGCAGTACTTC. V usage is TRBV4-3 and J usage is TRBJ2-7; the D is unclear. Trimming cost V 0 bases and J 4 bases, with 10 bases left between them. Germline CDR1 and CDR2: LGHNA and YSLEER. The CDR3 runs 14 residues.

The rearrangement uses TRBV5-1 and TRBJ2-3; D remains ambiguous. Germline lookup yields CDR1 SGHRS and CDR2 YFSETQ. The ends were cut back, 4 bases at V and 2 bases at J, with 11 bases in the middle. This CDR3 has 14 residues. The CDR3, as DNA: TGCGCCAGCAGCCCACGGCCCCCCACAGATACGCAGTATTTT. Its protein is CASSPRPPTDTQYF. The full variable domain, completed using reference TRBV5-1 and TRBJ2-3, is KAGVTQTPRYLIKTRGQQVTLSCSPISGHRSVSWYQQTPGQGLQFLFEYFSETQRNKGNFPGRFSGRQFSNSRSEMNVSTLELGDSALYLCASSPRPPTDTQYFGPGTRLTVL.

The gene calls are TRBV6-1 and TRBJ1-2; D is unclear. Germline loops: CDR1 MNHNS, CDR2 SASEGT. The CDR3 is made up of 12 amino acids. V lost 8 bases to trimming and J lost 4 bases, with 11 bases between them. For the CDR3, the DNA is TGTGCCAGCGTGGCAAAGCCCTATGGCTACACCTTC. Its translation is CASVAKPYGYTF.

The CDR3 region is CASSSTGTANYGYTF. As DNA, the CDR3 is TGTGCCAGCAGCTCTACCGGGACAGCGAACTATGGCTACACCTTC. The gene calls are TRBV11-2 and TRBJ1-2; 7 bases map to TRBD1. With 4 bases clipped from V and 2 bases from J, the junction kept 7 bases outside the gene matches. The CDR3 extends over 15 amino acids. The germline CDR1 and CDR2 sequences are SGHAT and FQNNGV.

This chain connects TRBV30 to TRBJ1-1, with unresolved D. The V end lost 2 bases, the J end lost 1 base, and 2 bases lay between the germline ends. CDR1 and CDR2 (germline): GTSNPN, SVGIG (reference sequence). The CDR3 has 11 residues. The CDR3 DNA follows: TGTGCCTGGAGTAGGAACACTGAAGCTTTCTTT. It translates to CAWSRNTEAFF.

The chain carries TRBV5-1 and TRBJ2-3; D might be TRBD1 (6 bases). V was trimmed by 4 bases and J by 0 bases, leaving 12 bases between them. The V gene's germline CDR1 is SGHRS and CDR2 YFSETQ. This CDR3 has 15 amino acids. The CDR3 nucleotides read TGCGCCAGCAGCCTAGGACAGACTAGCACAGATACGCAGTATTTT. Translation gives CASSLGQTSTDTQYF.

The rearrangement uses TRBV27 and TRBJ1-1, with D unclear. V was trimmed by 1 base and J by 1 base, leaving 4 bases between them. The CDR3 covers 13 residues. Per the germline V gene, CDR1 is MNHEY and CDR2 is SMNVEV (reference sequence). CDR3 sequence (DNA): TGTGCCAGCAGTTTATTGGGGAACACTGAAGCTTTCTTT. Protein product: CASSLLGNTEAFF.

The chain uses TRBV6-5 and TRBJ1-2; perhaps TRBD1 as D (6 bases). The CDR3 has 14 amino acids. The V gene's germline CDR1 is MNHEY and CDR2 SVGAGI. V lost 5 bases to trimming and J lost 2 bases, with 12 bases between them. This CDR3 is CASSPTGANYGYTF. CDR3 bases: TGTGCCAGCAGTCCGACGGGGGCGAACTATGGCTACACCTTC.

To note about this clone: A junction boundary mismatches the germline segment, possibly from a read error. Additional DNA sequences in this sample encode the identical CDR3. The rearrangement uses TRBV10-3 and TRBJ1-2, with D uncertain. The CDR3 contains 12 residues. Germline V gene sequence: CDR1 ENHRY, CDR2 SYGVKD. The CDR3 here is CAIREGSYGYTF. CDR3 nucleotides: TGTGCCATCAGAGAGGGTAGCTATGGTTACACCTTC.

The rearrangement uses TRBV27 and TRBJ2-7; D unclear. The CDR3 runs 13 residues. V lost 5 bases, J lost 9 bases, and 17 bases lay in between. Germline V gene data show CDR1 as MNHEY and CDR2 as SMNVEV (reference sequence). CDR3 bases: TGTGCCAGCAGTCCTGGTGGGGTGACGGGGCAGTACTTC. Protein sequence: CASSPGGVTGQYF.

This chain links TRBV18 with TRBJ2-2, with D maybe TRBD1 (6 bases). The CDR3 runs to 15 residues. Germline CDR1 KGHSH, CDR2 LQKENI. Trimming left V 6 bases short and J 1 base short, with 12 bases between. The CDR3 protein is CASSPKQGNTGELFF. The CDR3, as DNA: TGTGCCAGCTCCCCGAAACAGGGGAACACCGGGGAGCTGTTTTTT.

V usage is TRBV7-2 and J usage is TRBJ1-4, with D possibly being TRBD1 (6 bases). CDR3 size: 15 residues. The ends were cut back, 5 bases at V and 7 bases at J, with 17 bases in the middle. Germline V gene sequence: CDR1 SGHTA, CDR2 FQGNSA. In DNA, the CDR3 is TGTGCCAGCAGCCAAAGTGGGACAAGGGGTGAAAAACTGTTTTTT. Translating it yields CASSQSGTRGEKLFF.

J is TRBJ2-1 and V is TRBV5-4; D is undetermined. The V gene lost 0 bases and the J gene lost 3 bases, with 1 base spanning the gap. The V gene's germline CDR1 is SGHNT and CDR2 YYREEE (reference sequence). The CDR3 has 12 amino acids. The CDR3: CASSLVYNEQFF. The CDR3 region has the DNA TGTGCCAGCAGCTTGGTCTACAATGAGCAGTTCTTC. The full variable domain, completed using reference TRBV5-4 and TRBJ2-1, is ETGVTQSPTHLIKTRGQQVTLRCSSQSGHNTVSWYQQALGQGPQFIFQYYREEENGRGNFPPRFSGLQFPNYSSELNVNALELDDSALYLCASSLVYNEQFFGPGTRLTVL.

The chain uses TRBV4-2 and TRBJ2-3, with 11 nucleotides matching TRBD2. Germline V CDR1 and CDR2: LGHNA, YNFKEQ. The junction had 9 bases not matched to a gene; V was cut back by 1 base and J by 0 bases. CDR3 length equals 19 residues. CDR3 nucleotides: TGTGCCAGCAGCCAAGTCGCCACTAGCGGGGGTTCTAGCACAGATACGCAGTATTTT. Translation gives CASSQVATSGGSSTDTQYF.

In the case of this clone: Other DNA sequences in the same sample also yield this CDR3. The chain joins TRBV11-2 to TRBJ2-7, with 12 bases identical to TRBD2. Trimming at V came to 0 bases and at J to 4 bases, leaving 1 base not matched to a gene. This CDR3 region has 15 residues. Germline values: CDR1 SGHAT, CDR2 FQNNGV. The CDR3 DNA reads as TGTGCCAGCAGCTTAGAGGGACTAGCGGGTTACGAGCAGTACTTC. Its protein is CASSLEGLAGYEQYF.

This clone was found once. The CDR3 bases are TGTGCCAGCAGCTTAGAGATAGTGCGGGAGGGAGATACGCAGTATTTT. Its protein product is CASSLEIVREGDTQYF. The V and J genes are TRBV7-2 and TRBJ2-3; TRBD2 aligns across 9 bases. J gave up 5 bases and V 1 base, and 7 bases lay outside the gene matches. Germline V gene lookup returns CDR1 SGHTA and CDR2 FQGNSA. The CDR3 runs 16 residues.

The chain couples TRBV28 to TRBJ2-5; no definite D call. There are 11 residues in the CDR3. Germline values: CDR1 MDHEN, CDR2 SYDVKM. V dropped 2 bases and J dropped 8 bases, with 6 bases sitting between them. CDR3 DNA sequence: TGTGCCAGCAGTTTAAGCGAAACCCAGTACTTC. This translates into CASSLSETQYF.

This chain links TRBV25-1 with TRBJ1-2, with D perhaps TRBD1 (5 bases). V lost 1 base, J lost 4 bases, and 7 bases lay in between. CDR3 length equals 13 residues. CDR1 and CDR2 from the germline V gene are MGHDK and SYGVNS. CDR3 in amino acids: CASSEWGSYGYTF. The CDR3 nucleotides are TGTGCCAGCAGTGAATGGGGCTCCTATGGCTACACCTTC.

The chain couples TRBV2 to TRBJ1-1; D is ambiguous. Germline CDR1 and CDR2: SNHLY and FYNNEI. With 7 bases removed from V and 3 bases from J, the gap between germline ends came to 18 bases. The CDR3 spans 15 residues. The DNA of the CDR3 is TGTGCCAGCAAGTACATGAGGGTGAGGGACACTGAAGCTTTCTTT. Amino acid sequence: CASKYMRVRDTEAFF.

The chain is built from TRBV18 and TRBJ1-2; perhaps TRBD1 as D (6 bases). This CDR3 spans 13 amino acids. CDR1 and CDR2 from the germline V gene are KGHSH and LQKENI. Trimming left V 6 bases short and J 6 bases short, with 14 bases between. CDR3 protein: CASSQTGSDGYTF. For the CDR3, the DNA is TGTGCCAGCTCGCAGACAGGATCGGATGGCTACACCTTC. The whole variable domain, remainder taken from reference TRBV18 and TRBJ1-2, is NAGVMQNPRHLVRRRGQEARLRCSPMKGHSHVYWYRQLPEEGLKFMVYLQKENIIDESGMPKERFSAEFPKEGPSILRIQQVVRGDSAAYFCASSQTGSDGYTFGSGTRLTVV.

The chain joins TRBV19 to TRBJ1-5, with D uncertain. Germline CDR1 is LNHDA and CDR2 is SQIVND (reference sequence). V lost 7 bases and J 7 bases, leaving 11 bases between the germline ends. The CDR3 covers 12 residues. CDR3 nucleotides: TGTGCCAGTAACCTCCCATTCCAGCCCCAGCATTTT. It codes for CASNLPFQPQHF.